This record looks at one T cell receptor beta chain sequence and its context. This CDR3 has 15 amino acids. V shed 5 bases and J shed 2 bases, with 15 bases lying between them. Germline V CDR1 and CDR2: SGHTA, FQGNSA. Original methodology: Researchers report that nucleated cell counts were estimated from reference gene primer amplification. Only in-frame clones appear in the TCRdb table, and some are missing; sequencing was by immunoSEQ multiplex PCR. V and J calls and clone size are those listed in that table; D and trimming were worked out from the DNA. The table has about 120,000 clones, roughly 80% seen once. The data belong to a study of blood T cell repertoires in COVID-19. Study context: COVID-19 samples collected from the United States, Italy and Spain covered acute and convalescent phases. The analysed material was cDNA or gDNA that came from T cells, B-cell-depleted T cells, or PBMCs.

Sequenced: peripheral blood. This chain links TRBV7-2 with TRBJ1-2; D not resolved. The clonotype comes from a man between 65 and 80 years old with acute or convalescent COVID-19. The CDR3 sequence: CASSAQFPGNYGYTF. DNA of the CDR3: TGTGCCAGCAGCGCTCAATTCCCGGGGAACTATGGCTACACCTTC. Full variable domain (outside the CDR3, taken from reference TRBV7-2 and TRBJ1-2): GAGVSQSPSNKVTEKGKDVELRCDPISGHTALYWYRQSLGQGLEFLIYFQGNSAPDKSGLPSDRFSAERTGGSVSTLTIQRTQQEDSAVYLCASSAQFPGNYGYTFGSGTRLTVV.